Listed here are 26 T cell receptor beta chains from one sample, sequenced in a study of regulatory T cells in long-lasting Graves disease. Arm-PCR of CDR3 regions and iRepertoire HTBI primers were the basis on which TCR beta libraries were built. Using its own MiXCR run on the multiplex PCR reads, TCRdb lists one record per CDR3 protein. The profile shows more than 450,000 distinct CDR3 sequences, around 15% of them singletons. This sample's time point: newly diagnosed GD, antithyroid drugs for less than 3 months. Extracted RNA from PBMCs served as the source of the TCR library. The sample also formed part of further work on T cells in Graves' hyperthyroidism and ophthalmopathy.

The sample in question was peripheral blood mononuclear cells (PBMCs), obtained at new diagnosis, from a patient treated with antithyroid drugs. Receptors originate from a man aged 35 to 55 with Graves disease.

The chain recombines TRBV6-2 or TRBV6-3 with TRBJ2-7; 12 nucleotides match TRBD2. With V trimmed by 5 bases and J by 4 bases, 3 bases remained unmatched. This CDR3 is 14 amino acids long. Germline V gene data show CDR1 as MNHEY and CDR2 as SVGEGT. The CDR3 region has the DNA TGTGCCAGCAGTCGGACTAGCGGGAAGTACGAGCAGTACTTC. This gives the protein CASSRTSGKYEQYF.

This clonotype has a count of ten or more. V usage is TRBV5-1 and J usage is TRBJ2-1; D is possibly TRBD1 or TRBD2 (5 bases each). CDR1 and CDR2 (germline): SGHRS, YFSETQ. The CDR3 contains 16 residues. V lost 0 bases and J lost 8, with 18 bases in between. CDR3 nucleotide sequence: TGCGCCAGCAGCTTGGCGAGTGGGACGGTATGGGATGAGCAGTTCTTC. Protein sequence: CASSLASGTVWDEQFF.

This clonotype was seen more than once but under ten times. This rearrangement joins TRBV4-1 to TRBJ1-5; 8 nucleotides align to TRBD1. Germline CDR1 is MGHRA and CDR2 is YSYEKL. V lost 2 bases and J lost 3; bases outside the gene matches: 6. The CDR3 runs 16 residues. The CDR3 reads CASSQIQGVANQPQHF. DNA for the CDR3: TGCGCCAGCAGCCAAATACAGGGGGTCGCCAATCAGCCCCAGCATTTT.

The chain links TRBV10-3 to TRBJ2-6; 8 bases are a match to TRBD1. The V gene end was trimmed by 7 bases and the J gene end by 4 bases; junction bases not matched to a gene: 18. CDR1 and CDR2 from the germline V gene are ENHRY and SYGVKD. The CDR3 length is 19 residues. The CDR3 is CAIKESAGRGLPGANVLTF. CDR3 in DNA: TGTGCCATCAAAGAGAGCGCGGGCAGGGGGCTTCCAGGGGCCAACGTCCTGACTTTC.

This clonotype was detected only a few times. This chain connects TRBV27 to TRBJ1-6; unclear D gene. The CDR3 is made up of 16 amino acids. Trimming took off 5 bases at V and 10 bases at J, with 21 bases between the two ends. Germline V lookup: CDR1 MNHEY, CDR2 SMNVEV (reference sequence). Here the CDR3 reads CASSAHRRDIPSPLHF. The CDR3 bases are TGTGCCAGCAGTGCCCATAGACGGGATATTCCCTCACCCCTCCACTTT.

This clonotype was counted at least ten times. V gene TRBV28 combines with J gene TRBJ2-2; 9 bases are a match to TRBD1. CDR3 size: 15 residues. The J segment lost 6 bases and the V segment lost 3 bases, leaving 5 bases of the junction unmatched. Germline loops: CDR1 MDHEN, CDR2 SYDVKM. CDR3 residues: CASSFTGGLSGELFF. CDR3 coding DNA: TGTGCCAGCAGTTTTACAGGGGGCTTGTCCGGGGAGCTGTTTTTT. The full variable domain, with the rest looked up from reference TRBV28 and TRBJ2-2, is DVKVTQSSRYLVKRTGEKVFLECVQDMDHENMFWYRQDPGLGLRLIYFSYDVKMKEKGDIPEGYSVSREKKERFSLILESASTNQTSMYLCASSFTGGLSGELFFGEGSRLTVL.

The chain employs TRBV2 and TRBJ2-6, with TRBD1 as a possible D gene (5 bases). Per the germline V gene, CDR1 is SNHLY and CDR2 is FYNNEI. Trimming took 4 bases from V and 4 from J, leaving 5 bases between them. The CDR3 is 13 residues long. The CDR3 nucleotides read TGTGCCAGCAGTGGGGGCGGGGCCAACGTCCTGACTTTC. Translated, it gives CASSGGGANVLTF.

This clonotype was seen at least ten times. V usage is TRBV5-1 and J usage is TRBJ2-3, with TRBD2 identical over 10 bases. V trimming: 7 bases; J trimming: 5 bases; junction bases outside the gene matches: 7. Germline V gene data show CDR1 as SGHRS and CDR2 as YFSETQ. There are 14 residues in the CDR3. DNA of the CDR3: TGCGCCAGCGGTCTAGCGGGAGTAGGAGATACGCAGTATTTT. Its protein is CASGLAGVGDTQYF. The full variable domain, its missing parts supplied by reference TRBV5-1 and TRBJ2-3, is KAGVTQTPRYLIKTRGQQVTLSCSPISGHRSVSWYQQTPGQGLQFLFEYFSETQRNKGNFPGRFSGRQFSNSRSEMNVSTLELGDSALYLCASGLAGVGDTQYFGPGTRLTVL.

The table lists this clonotype with many counts. CDR3 sequence (DNA): TGTGCCAGCACCGGGACAGGGGGATTCTACGAGCAGTACTTC. Encoded protein: CASTGTGGFYEQYF. The chain joins TRBV28 to TRBJ2-7, with 11 bases fitting TRBD1. V shed 7 bases, J shed 3 bases, and the junction held 5 bases outside the gene matches. The CDR3 sequence is 14 residues long. The germline V gene encodes CDR1 MDHEN and CDR2 SYDVKM.

This clonotype was detected many times. J is TRBJ1-5 and V is TRBV28; D might be TRBD1 (5 bases). The germline CDR1 and CDR2 sequences are MDHEN and SYDVKM. This CDR3 spans 12 amino acids. The V gene lost 4 bases and the J gene lost 6 bases, with 7 bases spanning the gap. The CDR3 region has the DNA TGTGCCAGCAGTTGGGGGAGTCAGCCCCAGCATTTT. It is translated as CASSWGSQPQHF.

The rearrangement joins TRBV10-2 to TRBJ1-1; D remains unclear. Trimming left V 6 bases short and J 2 bases short, with 10 bases between. The germline V gene encodes CDR1 WSHSY and CDR2 SAAADI. The CDR3 consists of 13 residues. The CDR3 here is CASSGGFNTEAFF. Written as DNA, the CDR3 is TGCGCCAGCAGCGGCGGGTTTAACACTGAAGCTTTCTTT.

The gene calls are TRBV3-1 and TRBJ1-2; D is ambiguous. Looked up from germline, CDR1 is LGHDT and CDR2 is YNNKEL (reference sequence). V gave up 0 bases and J gave up 10 bases, with 12 bases separating them. The CDR3 totals 13 residues. This CDR3 reads CASSQDLLQFYTF. CDR3 in DNA: TGTGCCAGCAGCCAAGATCTATTACAGTTCTACACCTTC.

This rearrangement joins TRBV20-1 to TRBJ2-7, with 8 positions matching TRBD2. The CDR3 runs 15 residues. V trimming: 0 bases; J trimming: 2 bases; junction bases outside the gene matches: 6. Germline CDR1 and CDR2: DFQATT and SNEGSKA (reference sequence). The CDR3 sequence is CSARDDAGRAYEQYF. The DNA for the CDR3 is TGCAGTGCTAGAGATGATGCCGGGAGGGCCTACGAGCAGTACTTC.

In the case of this clonotype: At one of its ends the junction is not consistent with the germline gene, which may arise from a read error. This rearrangement joins TRBV5-6 to TRBJ2-7; D might be TRBD2 (5 bases). This CDR3 comprises 13 residues. Per the germline V gene, CDR1 is SGHDT and CDR2 is YYEEEE. CDR3 coding DNA: TGCGCCAGCAGCGAGGGTAACAGCTACGAGCAGTACTTC. This gives the protein CASSEGNSYEQYF.

This clonotype was detected ten times or more. This chain links TRBV5-1 with TRBJ2-7; D might be TRBD2 (5 bases). Per the germline V gene, CDR1 is SGHRS and CDR2 is YFSETQ. V gave up 3 bases and J gave up 2 bases, with 12 bases separating them. This CDR3 is 14 amino acids long. The chain's CDR3 is CASSSLTKTYEQYF. The DNA for the CDR3 is TGCGCCAGCAGCTCCCTGACTAAAACCTACGAGCAGTACTTC.

This clonotype was seen at least ten times. The rearrangement joins TRBV19 to TRBJ1-1; D ambiguous. Germline values: CDR1 LNHDA, CDR2 SQIVND (reference sequence). This CDR3 comprises 13 residues. Trimming left V 7 bases short and J 2 bases short, with 11 bases between. The CDR3 DNA follows: TGTGCCAGTACCCTAGAGGGCAACACTGAAGCTTTCTTT. Amino acid sequence: CASTLEGNTEAFF.

This clonotype was found many times. This chain uses TRBV4-1 with TRBJ2-7; D may be TRBD2 (6 bases). The germline gives CDR1 MGHRA, CDR2 YSYEKL. The CDR3 totals 17 residues. The V and J ends lost 0 bases and 2 bases respectively, with 17 bases between them. In nucleotides, the CDR3 is TGCGCCAGCAGCCAAGATCTTGGCGGGGACTTCACCTACGAGCAGTACTTC. It translates to CASSQDLGGDFTYEQYF.

There are many counts of this clonotype. The V call is TRBV28, the J call TRBJ2-2, with TRBD2 identical over 7 bases. Germline values: CDR1 MDHEN, CDR2 SYDVKM. Germline trimming cut 4 bases from V and 5 bases from J; bases unmatched to any gene: 7. The CDR3 has 15 residues. The CDR3 loop is CASSSSRGGTGELFF. The CDR3 nucleotides are TGTGCCAGCAGTTCCTCCCGGGGAGGGACCGGGGAGCTGTTTTTT.

The chain is built from TRBV5-1 and TRBJ2-5; 11 bases match TRBD2. The CDR3 contains 15 residues. Germline CDR1 and CDR2: SGHRS and YFSETQ. The ends lost 2 bases at V and 5 bases at J; junction bases unmatched: 5. CDR3 residues: CASSFTSGRRETQYF. The CDR3 DNA reads as TGCGCCAGCAGCTTCACTAGCGGGAGACGTGAGACCCAGTACTTC.

This clonotype was seen a few times. The chain employs TRBV10-3 and TRBJ2-6; D is possibly TRBD1 (6 bases). The V end lost 3 bases, the J end lost 0 bases, and 9 bases lay between the germline ends. The CDR3 is 16 amino acids. Germline lookup yields CDR1 ENHRY and CDR2 SYGVKD. The CDR3 region has the DNA TGTGCCATCAGTGAACAGGGAATCTCTGGGGCCAACGTCCTGACTTTC. It specifies CAISEQGISGANVLTF.

This clonotype occurred many times. The V and J genes are TRBV29-1 and TRBJ1-1; D remains unclear. The ends were cut back, 2 bases at V and 5 bases at J, with 6 bases in the middle. Germline V gene data show CDR1 as SQVTM and CDR2 as ANQGSEA. The CDR3 spans 11 residues. The CDR3 spells CSVELRTEAFF. The CDR3 DNA reads as TGCAGCGTTGAACTAAGGACTGAAGCTTTCTTT.

The chain is built from TRBV6-1 and TRBJ2-4; 14 bases align to TRBD2. The germline CDR1 and CDR2 sequences are MNHNS and SASEGT. The J segment lost 1 base and the V segment lost 6 bases, leaving 11 bases of the junction unmatched. This CDR3 has 19 residues. This CDR3 reads CASSKRLAGGPRAKNIQYF. The CDR3 region has the DNA TGTGCCAGCAGCAAAAGACTAGCGGGAGGGCCAAGGGCCAAAAACATTCAGTACTTC.

The table lists this clonotype with many counts. This chain uses TRBV27 with TRBJ2-1; 12 bases align to TRBD2. Trimming at V came to 5 bases and at J to 10 bases, leaving 6 bases not matched to a gene. CDR3 length: 14 residues. Germline CDR1 reads MNHEY; CDR2 reads SMNVEV (reference sequence). CDR3 sequence (DNA): TGTGCCAGCAGTCCCCGGACTAGCGGGATCGAGCAGTTCTTC. It codes for CASSPRTSGIEQFF.

The sample holds many counts of this clonotype. The CDR3 spells CSASDRAIETQYF. CDR3 nucleotides: TGCAGTGCTAGCGACAGGGCAATAGAGACCCAGTACTTC. V is TRBV20-1 and J is TRBJ2-5, with 7 bases matching TRBD1. CDR3 length: 13 amino acids. Germline V CDR1 and CDR2: DFQATT, SNEGSKA (reference sequence). Trimming cost V 3 bases and J 4 bases; bases outside gene matches: 5.

As concerns this clonotype: One end of the junction does not line up with germline, which may come from a read error. The rearrangement joins TRBV2 to TRBJ1-4, with D unresolved. This CDR3 spans 15 amino acids. From germline, CDR1 is SNHLY and CDR2 FYNNEI. CDR3 protein: CTSRRRVATNEKLFF. For the CDR3, the DNA is TGTACCAGCAGGCGGAGAGTTGCAACTAATGAAAAACTGTTTTTT. Full variable domain (rest looked up from reference TRBV2 and TRBJ1-4): EPEVTQTPSHQVTQMGQEVILRCVPISNHLYFYWYRQILGQKVEFLVSFYNNEISEKSEIFDDQFSVERPDGSNFTLKIRSTKLEDSAMYFCTSRRRVATNEKLFFGSGTQLSVL.

This clonotype was counted only a few times. The V and J genes are TRBV19 and TRBJ2-3, with D possibly being TRBD1 (5 bases). The germline gives CDR1 LNHDA, CDR2 SQIVND (reference sequence). The CDR3 sequence is 13 residues long. V lost 10 bases to trimming and J lost 1 base, with 12 bases between them. This CDR3 reads CATTVGGTDTQYF. The CDR3 DNA reads TGTGCCACCACAGTAGGGGGCACAGATACGCAGTATTTT.